At least ten counts were recorded for the clone carrying this T cell receptor beta chain. Its antigen is not known. Reverse transcribing all isolated RNA meant expressed TCRB transcripts were sequenced. Clones were sequenced by immunoSEQ multiplex PCR, and TCRdb holds only the in-frame ones, with some missing. Of some 410,000 clones in the sample, about an eighth were seen once. V was pared by 4 bases and J by 5 bases, with 4 bases of the junction left unmatched. The CDR3 sequence is 13 residues long. Germline assignment: CDR1 LGHNA and CDR2 YNFKEQ. The record originates from a study of beta chain features in type 1 diabetes. General study findings and limits: For Type 1 diabetes patients, all four CD4+ subsets carried TCRB CDR3s that were moderately but significantly shorter.

The source of this sequence is a woman in her late teens or twenties in good health. The rearrangement links TRBV4-2 to TRBJ2-7, with 8 bases identical to TRBD1. Sequenced sample: naive CD4+ T cells from blood. The CDR3 DNA follows: TGTGCCAGCAGCCGACAGGGGAGGCACGAGCAGTACTTC. Encoded protein: CASSRQGRHEQYF.